The 29 T cell receptor beta chains in this list originate from one sample, sequenced in a study of T cells in Graves' hyperthyroidism and ophthalmopathy. Amplification of TCR beta CDR3 regions used RNA as the template. First-round RT-PCR with HTBI primers amplified the TCR CDR3 region. Each CDR3 protein gets one entry after TCRdb re-called the multiplex PCR reads with MiXCR. Altogether around 300,000 distinct CDR3 sequences are present, 22% being singletons, with the ten largest covering around 65%. Sequencing used blood. These TCRs come from a man aged 25-40 years with Graves' ophthalmopathy.

This chain joins TRBV2 and TRBJ1-2; D perhaps matches TRBD1 (6 bases). Trimming took 5 bases from V and 7 from J, leaving 20 bases between them. From germline, CDR1 is SNHLY and CDR2 FYNNEI. The CDR3 covers 15 residues. The CDR3 spells CASSPRPGEMSGYTF. As DNA, the CDR3 is TGTGCCAGCAGTCCTAGGCCAGGGGAGATGTCTGGCTACACCTTC.

About this clonotype itself: A much larger clone differs from this one at a single base, so this may be a read error. V is TRBV5-1 and J is TRBJ2-1, with D maybe TRBD2 (6 bases). The tail of the sequence fits TRBJ2-7 better, so the J call may be wrong. This CDR3 spans 13 amino acids. Germline V gene data show CDR1 as SGHRS and CDR2 as YFSETQ. This CDR3 reads CASSFRGFNEQYF. In DNA form, the CDR3 reads TGCGCCAGCAGCTTCCGGGGGTTCAATGAGCAGTACTTC.

This clonotype was counted a few times. This rearrangement joins TRBV27 to TRBJ2-7, with TRBD1 matching over 8 bases. This CDR3 has 15 residues. Germline V CDR1 and CDR2: MNHEY, SMNVEV (reference sequence). J was trimmed by 1 base and V by 6 bases; bases with no gene match: 8. The CDR3 DNA sequence: TGTGCCAGCAGATCACCGGGACAGGATTCCTACGAGCAGTACTTC. This codes for CASRSPGQDSYEQYF.

In its sample, this clonotype was seen a few times. The V gene is TRBV28, the J gene TRBJ1-1, with a possible D match to TRBD1 (5 bases). Between the trimmed V and J ends, which lost 1 base and 0 bases, there was a span of 9 bases. Germline V gene sequence: CDR1 MDHEN, CDR2 SYDVKM. The CDR3 contains 15 residues. The CDR3: CASSLFAGMNTEAFF. DNA of the CDR3: TGTGCCAGCAGTTTATTTGCAGGGATGAACACTGAAGCTTTCTTT.

This clonotype appeared many times. The gene calls are TRBV7-9 and TRBJ2-1; D remains ambiguous. The ends were cut back, 5 bases at V and 0 bases at J, with 11 bases in the middle. CDR3 size: 15 residues. Germline CDR1 SEHNR, CDR2 FQNEAQ (reference sequence). The CDR3 loop is CASSGVDGSYNEQFF. In DNA form, the CDR3 reads TGTGCCAGCAGCGGGGTTGACGGCTCCTACAATGAGCAGTTCTTC. Using reference TRBV7-9 and TRBJ2-1 for the parts outside the CDR3, the full variable domain is DTGVSQNPRHKITKRGQNVTFRCDPISEHNRLYWYRQTLGQGPEFLTYFQNEAQLEKSRLLSDRFSAERPKGSFSTLEIQRTEQGDSAMYLCASSGVDGSYNEQFFGPGTRLTVL.

The chain couples TRBV15 to TRBJ2-1, with D possibly matching TRBD2 (6 bases). V lost 0 bases, J lost 1 base, and 10 bases lay in between. Germline-derived CDR1 and CDR2 are LNHNV and YYDKDF (reference sequence). The CDR3 extends over 16 amino acids. Here the CDR3 DNA reads TGTGCCACCAGCAGAGATGGGGACTTGTCCTACAATGAGCAGTTCTTC. Protein product: CATSRDGDLSYNEQFF. Based on the CDR3 plus reference TRBV15 and TRBJ2-1, the full variable domain is DAMVIQNPRYQVTQFGKPVTLSCSQTLNHNVMYWYQQKSSQAPKLLFHYYDKDFNNEADTPDNFQSRRPNTSFCFLDIRSPGLGDTAMYLCATSRDGDLSYNEQFFGPGTRLTVL.

This chain uses TRBV10-2 with TRBJ1-1; no reliable D call. The CDR3 is 12 amino acids. V was clipped by 5 bases and J by 3 bases, with 7 bases between them. In germline, CDR1 is WSHSY, CDR2 SAAADI. CDR3 region: CASSRMDTEAFF. In DNA form, the CDR3 reads TGCGCCAGCAGTAGGATGGACACTGAAGCTTTCTTT.

This clonotype was detected many times. The J gene is TRBJ2-2, the V gene TRBV12-3 or TRBV12-4, with D unresolved. The germline V and J ends were trimmed by 4 bases and 0 bases, with 9 bases remaining between them. The CDR3 is 15 amino acids. The CDR3 protein is CASSSPETNTGELFF. The CDR3 nucleotides read TGTGCCAGCAGTTCCCCGGAAACGAACACCGGGGAGCTGTTTTTT.

This clonotype was observed a few times. The V gene is TRBV20-1, the J gene TRBJ2-1; the match to TRBD2 covers 10 bases. The V and J ends lost 0 bases and 9 bases, in that order; junction bases with no gene match: 8. Per the germline V gene, CDR1 is DFQATT and CDR2 is SNEGSKA (reference sequence). The CDR3 has 15 amino acids. The CDR3 coding sequence is TGCAGTGCTAGAGATACGGCTAGCGGGAGAGGTGAGCAGTTCTTC. It specifies CSARDTASGRGEQFF.

This clonotype was detected only a few times. V is TRBV29-1 and J is TRBJ2-5; TRBD2 might be the D (6 bases). The CDR3 runs 17 residues. Trimming pared 1 base from V and 6 bases from J, leaving 24 bases between. Per the germline V gene, CDR1 is SQVTM and CDR2 is ANQGSEA. The CDR3 loop reads CSVEALGGIAGLKTQYF. For the CDR3, the DNA is TGCAGCGTTGAAGCCCTGGGCGGGATAGCCGGGCTAAAGACCCAGTACTTC.

The rearrangement uses TRBV7-9 and TRBJ2-7; TRBD1 is a possible D gene (5 bases). Trimming took off 2 bases at V and 3 bases at J, with 14 bases between the two ends. This CDR3 has 15 residues. Germline loops: CDR1 SEHNR, CDR2 FQNEAQ (reference sequence). The CDR3 region has the DNA TGTGCCAGCAGCTTAAGGCAGGGTTCTCGCTACGAGCAGTACTTC. Its translation is CASSLRQGSRYEQYF. The whole variable domain, remainder taken from reference TRBV7-9 and TRBJ2-7, is DTGVSQNPRHKITKRGQNVTFRCDPISEHNRLYWYRQTLGQGPEFLTYFQNEAQLEKSRLLSDRFSAERPKGSFSTLEIQRTEQGDSAMYLCASSLRQGSRYEQYFGPGTRLTVT.

This chain links TRBV5-1 with TRBJ2-2; 10 nucleotides line up with TRBD1. With V trimmed by 5 bases and J by 0 bases, 4 bases remained unmatched. The CDR3 consists of 16 residues. Germline lookup yields CDR1 SGHRS and CDR2 YFSETQ. CDR3 DNA: TGCGCCAGCAGACGGACAGGGGGTTCGAACACCGGGGAGCTGTTTTTT. It specifies CASRRTGGSNTGELFF.

The chain combines TRBV6-1 with TRBJ2-1, with 11 bases fitting TRBD2. J was trimmed by 4 bases and V by 5 bases; bases with no gene match: 7. The germline CDR1 and CDR2 sequences are MNHNS and SASEGT. CDR3 length: 16 amino acids. This CDR3 reads CASSTHSGRAYNEQFF. DNA of the CDR3: TGTGCCAGCAGTACACATAGCGGGAGGGCGTACAATGAGCAGTTCTTC.

This clonotype occurred once. V usage is TRBV11-2 and J usage is TRBJ1-5; a weak D match, TRBD1 (5 bases). This CDR3 contains 15 residues. Per the germline V gene, CDR1 is SGHAT and CDR2 is FQNNGV. The V and J ends lost 3 bases and 2 bases respectively, with 11 bases between them. CDR3 protein: CASSFLGAGNQPQHF. CDR3 sequence (DNA): TGTGCCAGCAGCTTCTTAGGGGCTGGCAATCAGCCCCAGCATTTT.

This clonotype was seen only a few times. V and J are TRBV18 and TRBJ2-7, with 10 bases fitting TRBD2. The germline CDR1 and CDR2 sequences are KGHSH and LQKENI. V lost 3 bases to trimming and J lost 0 bases; unmatched junction nucleotides: 5. This CDR3 is 16 amino acids long. CDR3 residues: CASSPPGLADSYEQYF. For the CDR3, the DNA is TGTGCCAGCTCACCCCCTGGACTAGCGGACTCCTACGAGCAGTACTTC.

This rearrangement joins TRBV20-1 to TRBJ2-7, with D tentatively TRBD1 (6 bases). Germline CDR1 and CDR2: DFQATT and SNEGSKA (reference sequence). This CDR3 has 12 residues. The germline V and J ends were trimmed by 6 bases and 2 bases, with 11 bases remaining between them. This CDR3 reads CSAYRDTYEQYF. As DNA, the CDR3 is TGCAGTGCCTACAGGGACACCTACGAGCAGTACTTC.

The chain uses TRBV15 and TRBJ2-7; D is ambiguous. CDR1 and CDR2 (germline): LNHNV, YYDKDF (reference sequence). Trimming removed 3 bases from V and 2 bases from J, with 14 bases in between. The CDR3 is 15 residues long. CDR3 bases: TGTGCCACCAGCAGCGGTACAGACATTACCTACGAGCAGTACTTC. Residues: CATSSGTDITYEQYF.

The sample holds many counts of this clonotype. The V gene is TRBV28, the J gene TRBJ2-2; D ambiguous. Per germline, CDR1 MDHEN and CDR2 SYDVKM. This CDR3 is 16 amino acids long. V shed 2 bases and J shed 3 bases, with 13 bases lying between them. This CDR3 reads CASSLSIVWDTGELFF. The CDR3 DNA reads as TGTGCCAGCAGTTTAAGTATTGTTTGGGACACCGGGGAGCTGTTTTTT.

This clonotype appeared a few times. The chain couples TRBV30 to TRBJ2-2; either TRBD1 or TRBD2 may supply D (6 bases each). CDR1 is GTSNPN and CDR2 is SVGIG in the germline V gene (reference sequence). This CDR3 is built from 16 residues. V lost 0 bases to trimming and J lost 5 bases, with 16 bases between them. In nucleotides, the CDR3 is TGTGCCTGGAGTGTACAGTTCACAGGGAGGACCGGGGAGCTGTTTTTT. Protein sequence: CAWSVQFTGRTGELFF.

This clonotype turned up a few times. V usage is TRBV7-9 and J usage is TRBJ2-4; D unclear. Germline loops: CDR1 SEHNR, CDR2 FQNEAQ (reference sequence). The CDR3 totals 14 residues. With 6 bases removed from V and 11 bases from J, the gap between germline ends came to 20 bases. CDR3 DNA: TGTGCCAGCAGTCCTTCTCGGGCCAGGTCGCTTCAGTACTTC. Translating it yields CASSPSRARSLQYF. Variable domain in full (rest from reference TRBV7-9 and TRBJ2-4): DTGVSQNPRHKITKRGQNVTFRCDPISEHNRLYWYRQTLGQGPEFLTYFQNEAQLEKSRLLSDRFSAERPKGSFSTLEIQRTEQGDSAMYLCASSPSRARSLQYFGAGTRLSVL.

This clonotype was picked up a small number of times. The chain has TRBV28 and TRBJ1-4; TRBD1 matches 8 bases. CDR3 size: 15 residues. Germline values: CDR1 MDHEN, CDR2 SYDVKM. With 1 base clipped from V and 5 bases from J, the junction kept 3 bases outside the gene matches. The CDR3 region has the DNA TGTGCCAGCAGTTTATTGAGGGACAGGAATGAAAAACTGTTTTTT. It specifies CASSLLRDRNEKLFF.

This chain connects TRBV12-3 or TRBV12-4 to TRBJ2-2; 8 bases map to TRBD2. The CDR3 is 17 residues long. Germline trimming cut 3 bases from V and 7 bases from J; bases unmatched to any gene: 13. The CDR3 DNA is TGTGCCAGCAGTTTTATTCTTAACGGGAGGGCCGACGGGGAGCTGTTTTTT. It translates to CASSFILNGRADGELFF.

This clonotype was observed a handful of times. The J gene is TRBJ2-7, the V gene TRBV5-1; TRBD1 matches 8 bases. CDR3 length: 15 amino acids. V lost 0 bases to trimming and J lost 5 bases; unmatched junction nucleotides: 7. Per the germline V gene, CDR1 is SGHRS and CDR2 is YFSETQ. The CDR3: CASSLEQGAPHEQYF. CDR3 bases: TGCGCCAGCAGCTTGGAGCAGGGGGCGCCCCACGAGCAGTACTTC.

This clonotype was recorded many times. This chain uses TRBV11-2 with TRBJ1-2, with 7 bases identical to TRBD1. The CDR3 covers 17 residues. The V and J ends lost 3 bases and 0 bases, in that order; junction bases with no gene match: 10. Germline V gene data show CDR1 as SGHAT and CDR2 as FQNNGV. In DNA form, the CDR3 reads TGTGCCAGCAGCTTCATCACCGGGACAGAAGCTAACTATGGCTACACCTTC. It specifies CASSFITGTEANYGYTF.

This clonotype has a handful of counts. This rearrangement joins TRBV5-5 to TRBJ2-1; D is perhaps TRBD2 (5 bases). Germline V gives CDR1 SGHKS, CDR2 YYEKEE (reference sequence). Between the trimmed V and J ends, which lost 0 bases and 4 bases, there was a span of 8 bases. This CDR3 contains 14 residues. The CDR3 loop is CASSLALVYNEQFF. The CDR3 nucleotides read TGTGCCAGCAGCTTGGCACTAGTTTACAATGAGCAGTTCTTC.

In this sample, this clonotype turned up a few times. The V call is TRBV10-2, the J call TRBJ2-3; 9 nucleotides agree with TRBD1. Trimming cost V 6 bases and J 4 bases; bases outside gene matches: 5. Germline V gene data show CDR1 as WSHSY and CDR2 as SAAADI. This CDR3 region has 14 residues. The DNA for the CDR3 is TGCGCCAGCAGAACGACAGGGGGTGCAGATACGCAGTATTTT. This codes for CASRTTGGADTQYF.

This clonotype was seen only a few times. CDR3 in amino acids: CASSLNRESPLHF. DNA for the CDR3: TGCGCCAGCAGCTTGAACAGGGAATCACCCCTCCACTTT. V is TRBV5-1 and J is TRBJ1-6, with D tentatively TRBD1 (6 bases). The CDR3 consists of 13 residues. Germline assignment: CDR1 SGHRS and CDR2 YFSETQ. V was pared by 1 base and J by 10 bases, with 9 bases between.

This clonotype was counted many times. The chain recombines TRBV2 with TRBJ2-7; weak D call: TRBD2 (6 bases). CDR1 is SNHLY and CDR2 is FYNNEI in the germline V gene. This CDR3 spans 14 amino acids. The V end lost 6 bases, the J end lost 0 bases, and 12 bases lay between the germline ends. The CDR3 is CASRDGSDSYEQYF. The CDR3 nucleotides are TGTGCCAGCAGAGACGGGAGTGACTCCTACGAGCAGTACTTC.

This clonotype was counted a few times. The rearrangement uses TRBV27 and TRBJ1-5, with D perhaps TRBD1 (5 bases). Trimming removed 5 bases at V and 7 bases at J, with 9 bases between. Per the germline V gene, CDR1 is MNHEY and CDR2 is SMNVEV (reference sequence). The CDR3 contains 12 residues. CDR3 bases: TGTGCCAGCAGTCCGGGGGGGCAGCCCCAGCATTTT. It is translated as CASSPGGQPQHF.